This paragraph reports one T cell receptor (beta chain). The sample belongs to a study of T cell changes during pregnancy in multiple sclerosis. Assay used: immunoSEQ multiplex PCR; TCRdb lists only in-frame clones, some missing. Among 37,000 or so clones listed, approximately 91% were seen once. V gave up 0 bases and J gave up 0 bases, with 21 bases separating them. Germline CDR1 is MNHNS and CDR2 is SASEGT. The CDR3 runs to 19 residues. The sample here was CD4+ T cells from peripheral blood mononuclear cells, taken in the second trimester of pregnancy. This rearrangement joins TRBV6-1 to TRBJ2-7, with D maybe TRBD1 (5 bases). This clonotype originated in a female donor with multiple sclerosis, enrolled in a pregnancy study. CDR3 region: CASSEALVFGNRLSYEQYF. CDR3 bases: TGTGCCAGCAGTGAAGCGCTGGTGTTTGGGAACAGGCTCTCCTACGAGCAGTACTTC.